This T cell receptor beta chain was captured by sequencing in a study of T cells in localized non-small cell lung cancer. The CDR3 length is 15 residues. V was cut by 11 bases and J by 0 bases, with 16 bases left in between. Germline V CDR1 and CDR2: MDHEN, SYDVKM. TCRdb keeps only in-frame clones here, not all; method: immunoSEQ multiplex PCR. Among about 60,000 clones listed, roughly 90% were seen once. The sample in question was peripheral blood, obtained before any cancer treatment. The chain recombines TRBV28 with TRBJ2-2; weak D call: TRBD1 (6 bases). This TCR was recovered from a woman aged 40 to 75 with stage I lung adenocarcinoma. In nucleotides, the CDR3 is TGTGCCGCTACGCCCAGGGGTGCGAACACCGGGGAGCTGTTTTTT. This codes for CAATPRGANTGELFF.